This T cell receptor beta chain was obtained from a study of patients and donors after allogeneic stem cell transplantation. TCRdb reprocessed the RT-PCR reads via MiXCR and lists one record per CDR3 protein. Found here are roughly 940,000 distinct CDR3 sequences, 15% to 20% of them singletons; the top ten hold 5% to 6.5%. Material: blood, either unsorted or a sorted T cell fraction (not recorded which). The TCR was taken from a human donor who was either an allogeneic HSCT recipient or a stem cell or donor lymphocyte infusion donor (not recorded which). It is not recorded whose cells these are; they may come from a transplant donor.

The DNA of the CDR3 is TGCAGTGCTAGTCGGGCAGGCCTGATCCGAGCTTTCTTT. This gives the protein CSASRAGLIRAFF. The chain links TRBV20-1 to TRBJ1-1, with D unresolved. Trimming took off 3 bases at V and 10 bases at J, with 18 bases between the two ends. This CDR3 has 13 residues. The germline V gene encodes CDR1 DFQATT and CDR2 SNEGSKA (reference sequence).